These T cell receptor beta chains were read from a single sample in a study of blood T cell repertoires in COVID-19. Data came from immunoSEQ multiplex PCR; TCRdb stores just in-frame clones and leaves some out. This table has some 160,000 clones, just under 85% appearing once. The source material was peripheral blood. These receptors all stem from a woman of 80 years or more with COVID-19, enrolled during active disease. CDR3s include the opening cysteine and the closing phenylalanine or tryptophan. The D gene is left open where the match is weak. Not all rows give a size; the values are once, few, many and, for expanded clones, a class.

j_call: TRBJ2-3; clone_size: .; d_call: TRBD1; v_call: TRBV9; cdr3_aa: CASSKTTGGRSTGTDTQYF; cdr3_nt: TGTGCCAGCAGCAAAACAACAGGGGGTCGGAGTACTGGCACAGATACGCAGTATTTT
j_call: TRBJ2-1; clone_size: few; d_call: TRBD1; v_call: TRBV3-1/TRBV3-2; cdr3_aa: CASSLRQGVDEQFF; cdr3_nt: TGTGCCAGCAGCCTCAGACAGGGAGTCGATGAGCAGTTCTTC
j_call: TRBJ2-3; clone_size: .; d_call: .; v_call: TRBV9; cdr3_aa: CASSGAGSTDTQYF; cdr3_nt: TGTGCCAGCAGCGGCGCGGGGAGCACAGATACGCAGTATTTT
j_call: TRBJ2-7; clone_size: few; d_call: .; v_call: TRBV28; cdr3_aa: CASSSPTYEQYF; cdr3_nt: TGTGCCAGCAGTTCTCCTACCTACGAGCAGTACTTC
j_call: TRBJ2-1; clone_size: .; d_call: TRBD2; v_call: TRBV7-8; cdr3_aa: CASSAHLSGRPYNEQFF; cdr3_nt: TGTGCCAGCAGCGCCCACCTTAGCGGGAGACCCTACAATGAGCAGTTCTTC
j_call: TRBJ1-2; clone_size: .; d_call: TRBD1; v_call: TRBV3-1/TRBV3-2; cdr3_aa: CASSLRRTGGDGYTF; cdr3_nt: TGTGCCAGCAGCCTGAGACGGACAGGGGGCGATGGCTACACCTTC
j_call: TRBJ1-2; clone_size: few; d_call: TRBD1; v_call: TRBV12-3/TRBV12-4; cdr3_aa: CASSRDRGRGYTF; cdr3_nt: TGTGCCAGCAGCCGGGACAGGGGGCGCGGCTACACCTTC
j_call: TRBJ1-1; clone_size: .; d_call: TRBD1; v_call: TRBV6-5; cdr3_aa: CASRTGATEAFF; cdr3_nt: TGTGCCAGCAGAACAGGGGCCACTGAAGCTTTCTTT
j_call: TRBJ1-5; clone_size: .; d_call: .; v_call: TRBV19; cdr3_aa: CATGPPYNQPQHF; cdr3_nt: TGTGCCACCGGTCCCCCTTACAATCAGCCCCAGCATTTT
j_call: TRBJ2-6; clone_size: .; d_call: TRBD1; v_call: TRBV5-6; cdr3_aa: CASSHTLAGTGAGANVLTF; cdr3_nt: TGTGCCAGCAGTCACACGCTGGCAGGGACAGGGGCCGGGGCCAACGTCCTGACTTTC
j_call: TRBJ2-3; clone_size: .; d_call: TRBD1; v_call: TRBV10-3; cdr3_aa: CAISEGTGGTDTQYF; cdr3_nt: TGTGCCATCAGTGAGGGAACAGGGGGCACAGATACGCAGTATTTT
j_call: TRBJ1-6; clone_size: .; d_call: .; v_call: TRBV18; cdr3_aa: CASSLTIASYNSPLHF; cdr3_nt: TGTGCCAGCTCACTAACCATAGCCTCCTATAATTCACCCCTCCACTTT
j_call: TRBJ1-2; clone_size: .; d_call: .; v_call: TRBV3-1/TRBV3-2; cdr3_aa: CASSQQGLYGYTF; cdr3_nt: TGTGCCAGCAGCCAACAGGGGCTCTATGGCTACACCTTC
j_call: TRBJ1-1; clone_size: .; d_call: TRBD1; v_call: TRBV5-6; cdr3_aa: CASNTLELTGDTEAFF; cdr3_nt: TGTGCCAGCAACACTCTTGAGCTGACAGGGGACACTGAAGCTTTCTTT
j_call: TRBJ2-5; clone_size: .; d_call: TRBD1; v_call: TRBV3-1/TRBV3-2; cdr3_aa: CASRVTGQGAQETQYF; cdr3_nt: TGTGCCAGCAGGGTCACCGGACAGGGGGCCCAAGAGACCCAGTACTTC
j_call: TRBJ1-2; clone_size: .; d_call: TRBD1; v_call: TRBV7-3; cdr3_aa: CASSSGTGDYGYTF; cdr3_nt: TGTGCCAGCAGCTCTGGGACAGGCGACTATGGCTACACCTTC
j_call: TRBJ1-1; clone_size: .; d_call: TRBD1; v_call: TRBV2; cdr3_aa: CASRGGAGTEAFF; cdr3_nt: TGTGCCAGCAGAGGGGGCGCGGGTACTGAAGCTTTCTTT
j_call: TRBJ1-1; clone_size: .; d_call: .; v_call: TRBV19; cdr3_aa: CASSEGGSPATEAFF; cdr3_nt: TGTGCCAGTAGTGAAGGAGGTTCCCCCGCCACTGAAGCTTTCTTT
j_call: TRBJ1-2; clone_size: .; d_call: .; v_call: TRBV20-1; cdr3_aa: CSSPTDYGYTF; cdr3_nt: TGCAGTTCCCCCACAGACTATGGCTACACCTTC
j_call: TRBJ2-7; clone_size: few; d_call: TRBD1; v_call: TRBV11-3; cdr3_aa: CASSRTGDFGEQYF; cdr3_nt: TGTGCCAGCAGTCGGACAGGGGATTTTGGGGAGCAGTACTTC
j_call: TRBJ1-1; clone_size: .; d_call: TRBD1; v_call: TRBV12-3/TRBV12-4; cdr3_aa: CASSSGTGYEAFF; cdr3_nt: TGTGCCAGCAGTTCCGGGACAGGGTATGAAGCTTTCTTT
j_call: TRBJ1-1; clone_size: .; d_call: .; v_call: TRBV18; cdr3_aa: CASSPNQQALGTEAFF; cdr3_nt: TGTGCCAGCTCACCTAATCAACAGGCTCTGGGAACTGAAGCTTTCTTT
j_call: TRBJ2-2; clone_size: .; d_call: TRBD1; v_call: TRBV6-5; cdr3_aa: CASSPLTGGTGELFF; cdr3_nt: TGTGCCAGCAGTCCCTTGACAGGGGGAACCGGGGAGCTGTTTTTT
j_call: TRBJ1-1; clone_size: .; d_call: .; v_call: TRBV6-5; cdr3_aa: CASSTSLRGNTEAFF; cdr3_nt: TGTGCCAGCAGCACCTCCCTCCGGGGGAACACTGAAGCTTTCTTT
j_call: TRBJ2-3; clone_size: .; d_call: TRBD2; v_call: TRBV7-9; cdr3_aa: CASSPRLAGGHTDTQYF; cdr3_nt: TGTGCCAGCAGCCCCCGACTAGCGGGAGGGCACACAGATACGCAGTATTTT
j_call: TRBJ2-3; clone_size: .; d_call: TRBD2; v_call: TRBV7-7; cdr3_aa: CASSFAGGSTDTQYF; cdr3_nt: TGTGCTAGCAGCTTCGCGGGGGGAAGCACAGATACGCAGTATTTT
j_call: TRBJ1-1; clone_size: .; d_call: TRBD1; v_call: TRBV5-1; cdr3_aa: CASSLAHRDSGYTEAFF; cdr3_nt: TGCGCCAGCAGCTTGGCCCATAGGGACAGCGGCTACACTGAAGCTTTCTTT
j_call: TRBJ2-2; clone_size: .; d_call: .; v_call: TRBV6-1; cdr3_aa: CASSEVIGAGELFF; cdr3_nt: TGTGCCAGCAGTGAAGTCATTGGAGCCGGGGAGCTGTTTTTT
j_call: TRBJ1-1; clone_size: .; d_call: TRBD1; v_call: TRBV19; cdr3_aa: CASNTGGTEAFF; cdr3_nt: TGTGCCAGCAATACAGGGGGGACTGAAGCTTTCTTT
j_call: TRBJ2-3; clone_size: .; d_call: .; v_call: TRBV7-9; cdr3_aa: CAAGGTQDTQYF; cdr3_nt: TGTGCAGCAGGTGGAACTCAGGATACGCAGTATTTT
j_call: TRBJ1-2; clone_size: .; d_call: TRBD1; v_call: TRBV6-1; cdr3_aa: CASSETGAANYGYTF; cdr3_nt: TGTGCCAGCAGTGAGACAGGGGCTGCTAACTATGGCTACACCTTC
j_call: TRBJ2-7; clone_size: once; d_call: TRBD1; v_call: TRBV7-9; cdr3_aa: CASSLAMGQVTLYEQYF; cdr3_nt: TGTGCCAGCAGCTTAGCGATGGGACAGGTAACCCTCTACGAGCAGTACTTC
j_call: TRBJ2-5; clone_size: .; d_call: TRBD1; v_call: TRBV5-1; cdr3_aa: CASRGGQGGGETQYF; cdr3_nt: TGCGCCAGCAGAGGTGGACAGGGAGGAGGAGAGACCCAGTACTTC
j_call: TRBJ2-1; clone_size: few; d_call: .; v_call: TRBV12-5; cdr3_aa: CASGPQGPGRNEQFF; cdr3_nt: TGTGCTAGTGGCCCACAGGGACCAGGGCGGAATGAGCAGTTCTTC
j_call: TRBJ1-5; clone_size: .; d_call: .; v_call: TRBV19; cdr3_aa: CASSWGGAGGNQPQHF; cdr3_nt: TGTGCCAGTAGCTGGGGGGGGGCTGGCGGCAATCAGCCCCAGCATTTT
j_call: TRBJ2-7; clone_size: .; d_call: .; v_call: TRBV9; cdr3_aa: CASSVLGEAYEQYF; cdr3_nt: TGTGCCAGCAGCGTACTAGGGGAGGCCTACGAGCAGTACTTC
j_call: TRBJ2-1; clone_size: .; d_call: TRBD2; v_call: TRBV6-6; cdr3_aa: CASSPTGGAPGYNEQFF; cdr3_nt: TGTGCCAGCAGTCCGACGGGGGGGGCCCCAGGGTACAATGAGCAGTTCTTC
j_call: TRBJ1-5; clone_size: once; d_call: .; v_call: TRBV7-9; cdr3_aa: CASSHTGSDSNQPQHF; cdr3_nt: TGTGCCAGCAGCCACACAGGGAGCGACAGCAATCAGCCCCAGCATTTT
j_call: TRBJ2-3; clone_size: .; d_call: .; v_call: TRBV6-5; cdr3_aa: CASSSLGGPSTDTQYF; cdr3_nt: TGTGCCAGCAGTTCCCTGGGCGGGCCCAGCACAGATACGCAGTATTTT
j_call: TRBJ2-3; clone_size: .; d_call: TRBD2; v_call: TRBV7-8; cdr3_aa: CASSFYGRPTDTQYF; cdr3_nt: TGTGCCAGCAGCTTTTACGGGAGGCCCACAGATACGCAGTATTTT
j_call: TRBJ2-3; clone_size: .; d_call: .; v_call: TRBV7-2; cdr3_aa: CASSPLGGPGTDTQYF; cdr3_nt: TGTGCCAGCAGCCCACTGGGGGGGCCAGGCACAGATACGCAGTATTTT
j_call: TRBJ2-1; clone_size: .; d_call: TRBD2; v_call: TRBV10-1; cdr3_aa: CASRTDRAGGIYNEQFF; cdr3_nt: TGCGCCAGCAGAACAGACAGAGCGGGAGGGATATACAATGAGCAGTTCTTC
j_call: TRBJ2-3; clone_size: .; d_call: .; v_call: TRBV5-1; cdr3_aa: CASRPRGRSLGDTQYF; cdr3_nt: TGCGCCAGCAGGCCAAGGGGTAGGTCCCTGGGAGATACGCAGTATTTT
j_call: TRBJ2-7; clone_size: .; d_call: .; v_call: TRBV3-1/TRBV3-2; cdr3_aa: CASSQPGDYSEQYF; cdr3_nt: TGTGCCAGCAGCCAGCCGGGGGATTACTCGGAGCAGTACTTC
j_call: TRBJ2-3; clone_size: .; d_call: TRBD1; v_call: TRBV4-2; cdr3_aa: CASSPLAGQADTQYF; cdr3_nt: TGTGCCAGCAGCCCCCTGGCGGGACAGGCAGATACGCAGTATTTT